These 22 T cell receptor beta chains came from one sample sequenced in a study of patients and donors after allogeneic stem cell transplantation. TCRdb passed the RT-PCR reads through MiXCR, listing each CDR3 protein once. The sample has about a million distinct CDR3 sequences; roughly 18% are singletons. Input material: blood, either unsorted or a sorted T cell fraction (not recorded which). The receptors were sampled from a human donor who was either an allogeneic HSCT recipient or a stem cell or donor lymphocyte infusion donor (not recorded which). It is not recorded whose cells these are; they may come from a transplant donor.

The V and J genes are TRBV10-3 and TRBJ1-5; 9 bases match TRBD1. V shed 5 bases, J shed 10 bases, and the junction held 6 bases outside the gene matches. Per the germline V gene, CDR1 is ENHRY and CDR2 is SYGVKD. The CDR3 is 13 amino acids. CDR3 DNA sequence: TGTGCCATCAGTCCGGGACAGGGAGGCCCCCAGCATTTT. Its protein product is CAISPGQGGPQHF.

This clonotype was counted only a few times. Relative to the germline gene, one junction end is altered; a read error may explain this. V and J are TRBV29-1 and TRBJ2-5; a weak D match, TRBD1 (5 bases). This CDR3 contains 12 residues. Germline V CDR1 and CDR2: SQVTM, ANQGSEA. CDR3 in amino acids: CSLEAGSETQYF. CDR3 DNA sequence: TGCAGCCTTGAGGCAGGGTCAGAGACCCAGTACTTC.

This clonotype was counted between two and nine times. The V and J genes are TRBV28 and TRBJ1-3, with D tentatively TRBD1 (6 bases). V was pared by 6 bases and J by 0 bases, with 12 bases between. The CDR3 is 15 amino acids. Germline assignment: CDR1 MDHEN and CDR2 SYDVKM. The CDR3 bases are TGTGCCAGCAGGGCGACAGGCCACTCTGGAAACACCATATATTTT. Its translation is CASRATGHSGNTIYF.

The rearrangement uses TRBV6-2 or TRBV6-3 and TRBJ1-1, with TRBD1 as a possible D gene (5 bases). The CDR3 runs to 15 residues. Trimming pared 5 bases from V and 6 bases from J, leaving 19 bases between. Germline CDR1 and CDR2: MNHEY and SVGEGT. The CDR3 is CASSNQTARASEAFF. CDR3 sequence (DNA): TGTGCCAGCAGTAACCAGACAGCTAGAGCCTCTGAAGCTTTCTTT.

The chain uses TRBV20-1 and TRBJ1-5, with no clear D. The ends were cut back, 1 base at V and 4 bases at J, with 11 bases in the middle. The CDR3 runs to 14 residues. Looked up from germline, CDR1 is DFQATT and CDR2 is SNEGSKA (reference sequence). The DNA of the CDR3 is TGCAGTGCTAGAGGAAGGAGTGGGAATCAGCCCCAGCATTTT. This encodes CSARGRSGNQPQHF.

This clonotype turned up a few times. The chain links TRBV20-1 to TRBJ2-7; 7 nucleotides line up with TRBD1. Germline CDR1 reads DFQATT; CDR2 reads SNEGSKA (reference sequence). This CDR3 contains 12 residues. With V trimmed by 5 bases and J by 4 bases, 5 bases remained unmatched. CDR3 nucleotides: TGCAGTGCTGGGGACAGACTGTACGAGCAGTACTTC. Translating it yields CSAGDRLYEQYF.

The chain is built from TRBV27 and TRBJ1-2; tentative D call: TRBD1 (6 bases). V lost 5 bases, J lost 2 bases, and 12 bases lay in between. Germline CDR1 reads MNHEY; CDR2 reads SMNVEV (reference sequence). The CDR3 is 14 residues long. CDR3 nucleotide sequence: TGTGCCAGCAGTCCCGCGGGGGCCAACTATGGCTACACCTTC. Translation gives CASSPAGANYGYTF.

There are many counts of this clonotype. The rearrangement links TRBV7-9 to TRBJ2-5; TRBD2 matches at 10 bases. Germline trimming cut 8 bases from V and 2 bases from J; bases unmatched to any gene: 5. Germline V gene sequence: CDR1 SEHNR, CDR2 FQNEAQ (reference sequence). CDR3 length equals 14 residues. CDR3 DNA: TGTGCCAGCGGACGGACTAGCGGACAAGAGACCCAGTACTTC. Its protein product is CASGRTSGQETQYF.

The V call is TRBV5-1, the J call TRBJ2-5, with D hard to call. The V and J ends lost 5 bases and 5 bases respectively, with 22 bases between them. The CDR3 extends over 16 amino acids. The germline CDR1 and CDR2 sequences are SGHRS and YFSETQ. The CDR3 reads CASRLKLGFGPETQYF. The CDR3 region has the DNA TGCGCCAGCAGGTTAAAGTTGGGATTCGGTCCGGAGACCCAGTACTTC.

The chain recombines TRBV9 with TRBJ2-3; D is perhaps TRBD2 (6 bases). The CDR3 totals 16 residues. Germline loops: CDR1 SGDLS, CDR2 YYNGEE. V gave up 0 bases and J gave up 0 bases, with 11 bases separating them. The CDR3 region is CASSVDLRGSTDTQYF. As DNA, the CDR3 is TGTGCCAGCAGCGTAGATCTCCGGGGGAGCACAGATACGCAGTATTTT.

This clonotype was picked up a small number of times. V and J are TRBV6-2 or TRBV6-3 and TRBJ2-7, with 7 bases identical to TRBD1. Germline V gene lookup returns CDR1 MNHEY and CDR2 SVGEGT. CDR3 length: 13 residues. V dropped 7 bases and J dropped 6; count of bases not matched to a gene: 9. The CDR3 bases are TGTGCCAGCACCCTGACAGGGACCGCCGAGCAGTACTTC. This codes for CASTLTGTAEQYF.

A few counts support this clonotype. The rearrangement joins TRBV27 to TRBJ2-1; 9 bases fit TRBD2. The germline CDR1 and CDR2 sequences are MNHEY and SMNVEV (reference sequence). The CDR3 is made up of 15 amino acids. V lost 3 bases, J lost 4 bases, and 4 bases stayed unmatched. The CDR3 coding sequence is TGTGCCAGCAGTTTCCAGCGGGGGGCTTACAATGAGCAGTTCTTC. Translation: CASSFQRGAYNEQFF.

This chain links TRBV30 with TRBJ1-2, with D maybe TRBD1 (5 bases). This CDR3 has 15 residues. V gave up 0 bases and J gave up 0 bases, with 11 bases separating them. CDR1 is GTSNPN and CDR2 is SVGIG in the germline V gene (reference sequence). CDR3 protein: CAWSVQAGTNYGYTF. The CDR3, as DNA: TGTGCCTGGAGTGTACAGGCAGGGACTAACTATGGCTACACCTTC. The whole variable domain, filled in from reference TRBV30 and TRBJ1-2, reads SQTIHQWPATLVQPVGSPLSLECTVEGTSNPNLYWYRQAAGRGLQLLFYSVGIGQISSEVPQNLSASRPQDRQFILSSKKLLLSDSGFYLCAWSVQAGTNYGYTFGSGTRLTVV.

The J gene is TRBJ1-6, the V gene TRBV2; D not resolved. CDR3 length equals 14 residues. The V end lost 1 base, the J end lost 8 bases, and 9 bases lay between the germline ends. The germline gives CDR1 SNHLY, CDR2 FYNNEI. CDR3 protein: CASSEDGRYSPLHF. CDR3 nucleotide sequence: TGTGCCAGCAGTGAAGACGGGAGGTATTCACCCCTCCACTTT.

The chain employs TRBV3-1 and TRBJ2-4, with D perhaps TRBD2 (5 bases). The V gene lost 3 bases and the J gene lost 3 bases, with 9 bases spanning the gap. This CDR3 has 14 residues. In germline, CDR1 is LGHDT, CDR2 YNNKEL (reference sequence). The CDR3 DNA reads as TGTGCCAGCAGCCAGAGCGGCCTCAAAAACATTCAGTACTTC. Translating gives CASSQSGLKNIQYF.

This clonotype was counted at least ten times. The V and J genes are TRBV12-3 or TRBV12-4 and TRBJ2-5; the D gene is possibly TRBD2 (6 bases). V was shortened by 3 bases and J by 0 bases, with 11 bases between the two germline ends. The CDR3 runs 15 residues. The chain's CDR3 is CASSLLAGNQETQYF. Here the CDR3 DNA reads TGTGCCAGCAGTTTGCTTGCGGGAAACCAAGAGACCCAGTACTTC.

Here the CDR3 reads CATSRDIGQGNYNEQFF. CDR3 nucleotide sequence: TGTGCCACCAGCAGAGATATCGGACAGGGTAACTACAATGAGCAGTTCTTC. The V and J genes are TRBV15 and TRBJ2-1, with TRBD1 identical over 8 bases. CDR1 is LNHNV and CDR2 is YYDKDF in the germline V gene (reference sequence). The length of the CDR3 is 17 residues. J lost 3 bases, V lost 0 bases, and 7 bases had no gene match.

The table lists this clonotype with a few counts. The chain carries TRBV13 and TRBJ1-2, with D tentatively TRBD1 (5 bases). From germline, CDR1 is PRHDT and CDR2 FYEKMQ (reference sequence). This CDR3 region has 15 residues. V dropped 4 bases and J dropped 6 bases, with 18 bases sitting between them. The CDR3 bases are TGTGCCAGCAGCTCGATCGGGACGAGCGTTAATGGCTACACCTTC. Protein sequence: CASSSIGTSVNGYTF.

The genes are TRBV14 and TRBJ2-7; D tentatively reads TRBD1 or TRBD2 (5 bases each). Trimming removed 0 bases at V and 3 bases at J, with 15 bases between. This CDR3 region has 16 residues. From germline, CDR1 is SGHDN and CDR2 FVKESK. The CDR3 region has the DNA TGTGCCAGCAGCCAAGATTTCGGGACCCTTAACTACGAGCAGTACTTC. It encodes CASSQDFGTLNYEQYF.

The rearrangement joins TRBV21-1 to TRBJ1-3; TRBD1 is taken as the D call from the table, unchecked against the DNA. TRBV21-1 is a documented pseudogene. CDR3 length equals 15 residues. The CDR3 protein is CANPRRGRSGNTIYF. CDR3 DNA sequence: TGTGCCAACCCCAGGAGGGGGCGGTCTGGAAACACCATATATTTT.

This clonotype appeared a few times. V is TRBV5-1 and J is TRBJ2-7; 9 positions agree with TRBD1. The CDR3 has 14 amino acids. V was clipped by 5 bases and J by 4 bases; unmatched bases: 7. The germline V gene has CDR1 SGHRS and CDR2 YFSETQ. CDR3 sequence reads: CASREGTGTYEQYF. Here the CDR3 DNA reads TGCGCCAGCAGGGAAGGGACAGGGACTTACGAGCAGTACTTC.

The V call is TRBV20-1, the J call TRBJ2-1; no reliable D call. The CDR3 loop spans 13 amino acids. Germline V gene sequence: CDR1 DFQATT, CDR2 SNEGSKA (reference sequence). V was shortened by 3 bases and J by 5 bases, with 11 bases between the two germline ends. Here the CDR3 DNA reads TGCAGTGCTAGTAGGGAAAAGCACAATGAGCAGTTCTTC. It codes for CSASREKHNEQFF.